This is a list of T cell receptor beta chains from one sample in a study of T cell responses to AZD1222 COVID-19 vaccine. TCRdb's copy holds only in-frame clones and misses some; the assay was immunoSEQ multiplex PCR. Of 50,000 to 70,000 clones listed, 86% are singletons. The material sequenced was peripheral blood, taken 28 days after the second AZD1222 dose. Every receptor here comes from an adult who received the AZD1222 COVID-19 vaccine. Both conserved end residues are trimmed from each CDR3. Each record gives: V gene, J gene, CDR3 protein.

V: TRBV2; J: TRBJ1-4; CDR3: ASGRGQSNEKLF
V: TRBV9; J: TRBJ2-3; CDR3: ASSAREGGTDTQY
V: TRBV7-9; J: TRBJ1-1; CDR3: ASSFSSSQAF
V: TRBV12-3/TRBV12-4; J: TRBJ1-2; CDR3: ASGDYGYT
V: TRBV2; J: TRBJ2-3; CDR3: ASRPRGGHTDTQY
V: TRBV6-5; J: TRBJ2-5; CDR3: ASSWVLAGETQY
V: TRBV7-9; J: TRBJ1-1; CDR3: ASSPGPFNTEAF
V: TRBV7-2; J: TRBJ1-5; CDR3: ASSRDPNQPQH
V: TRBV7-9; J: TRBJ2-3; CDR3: ASSFEPGNTDTQY
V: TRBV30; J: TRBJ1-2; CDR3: ACRDRYGYT
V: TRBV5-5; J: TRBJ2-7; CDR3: ASSRTGTQYEQY
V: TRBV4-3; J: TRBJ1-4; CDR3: ASSQDGTGAAANEKLF
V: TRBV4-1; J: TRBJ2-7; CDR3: ASSQEASDSYEQY
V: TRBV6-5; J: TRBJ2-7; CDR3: ASSPMGQAYEQY
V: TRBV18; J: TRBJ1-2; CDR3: ASSPPSVRGADGYT
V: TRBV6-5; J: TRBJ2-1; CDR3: ASSYSQGVTYNEQF
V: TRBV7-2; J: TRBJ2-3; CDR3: ASSLTGWGGDTQY
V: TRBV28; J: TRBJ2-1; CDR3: ASSFSGGAENEQF
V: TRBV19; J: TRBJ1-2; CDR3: ASSMAGTYGYT
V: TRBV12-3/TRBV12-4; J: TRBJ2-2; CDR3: ASVSRNTGELF
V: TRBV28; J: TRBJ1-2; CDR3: ASSLPEGTGPNYGYT